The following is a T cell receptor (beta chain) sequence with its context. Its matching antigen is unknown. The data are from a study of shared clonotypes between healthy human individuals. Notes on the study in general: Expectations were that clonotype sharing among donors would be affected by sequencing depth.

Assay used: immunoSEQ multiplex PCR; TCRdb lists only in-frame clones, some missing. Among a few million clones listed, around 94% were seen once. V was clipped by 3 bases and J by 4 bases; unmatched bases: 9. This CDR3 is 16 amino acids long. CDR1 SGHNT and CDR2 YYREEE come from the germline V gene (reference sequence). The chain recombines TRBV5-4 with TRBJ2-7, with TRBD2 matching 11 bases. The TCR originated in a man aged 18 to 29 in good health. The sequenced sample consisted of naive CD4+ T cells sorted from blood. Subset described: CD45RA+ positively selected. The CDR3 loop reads CASSSWDSGGEYEQYF. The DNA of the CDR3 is TGTGCCAGCAGCTCCTGGGATAGCGGGGGGGAATACGAGCAGTACTTC.